The present TCR beta chain was sequenced within a study of regulatory T cells in long-lasting Graves disease (dated by TCRdb to the early 2020s). With regard to the full study: To count as having persistent Graves' disease, a patient had to have received antithyroid drug treatment for over 5 years with TSH receptor autoantibodies remaining persistently positive. Peripheral blood TCR sequencing and RNA sequencing compared persistent Graves' disease patients with newly diagnosed Graves' disease patients. The study was registered as a clinical trial and conducted in China. TCR sequencing covered around 13 persistent and roughly 20 newly diagnosed Graves' disease patients, around 35 samples in total. In the clinical cohort, patients with persistent Graves' disease had used antithyroid drugs for an average of approximately eleven years. Study-wide findings and limitations: Compared with newly diagnosed patients, persistent Graves' disease patients had lower TCR Shannon entropy and fewer highly expanded clones, which suggests clonal expansion. Sequencing and analysis were limited to the TCR beta chain. As a limitation, the authors acknowledged that the small sample size may reduce accuracy. Persistent patients shared more public clonotypes among themselves (under 3,000) than newly diagnosed patients did (more than 950). Only peripheral blood was studied, because thyroid tissue, the primary lesion, was inaccessible. TRBV28, TRBJ1-2 and TRBJ2-5 were preferentially used in persistent disease, while TRBV20-1 and TRBJ2-1 were favored in newly diagnosed disease.

Comments on this clonotype: Its antigen is currently not known. Per-base quality was not reported, and no clone a single base away is much larger than it.

Read against the paper, the sample's time point label means: persistent/refractory GD, antithyroid drugs over 5 years with positive TRAb. For both TCR sequencing and RNA sequencing, RNA was extracted from PBMCs in TRIzol. The diagnosis of Graves' disease was made according to American Thyroid Association guidelines. Patients were recruited from an endocrinology department in Xi'an, China. From each patient, around 8.3 milliliters of peripheral blood was collected into an EDTA anticoagulant tube. Ficoll Paque Plus density gradient separation was used to isolate PBMCs, and no further T cell sorting was done. RNA quality was checked with an Agilent 2100 Bioanalyzer and agarose gel, and concentration with a NanoDrop 2000. To prepare the library, multiplex PCR was applied. The sequencer was an Illumina HiSeq 4000. CDR3 regions were amplified by Arm-PCR with iRepertoire HTBI primers to construct TCR beta libraries. Before sequencing, the PCR products went through gel purification. Per the original workflow: Across samples, 55 to 80 TRBV and 14 TRBJ segments were identified and used for gene usage analysis of CDR3 amino acid clonotypes. COPE and FqMerger were used to merge the filtered high-quality paired reads into contigs. BLAST was used to align contigs to IMGT TRBV, TRBD and TRBJ reference genes, and CDR3 was defined according to IMGT. Highly expanded clones were defined as clonotypes with a frequency above 0.1%. Repertoire diversity was measured by Shannon entropy, and V-J evenness by the Gini coefficient. A clonotype was considered public if more than one individual shared it. Using fastp at Q25 and MiXCR, TCRdb reprocessed the public reads and kept productive beta chains. One record per CDR3 amino acid sequence lists the most common genes and DNA. TCRdb's processing, not the study's, gives the V and J calls here. In all, the sample holds a few hundred thousand distinct CDR3 sequences, and roughly 24% of those were seen once. The ten largest clonotypes hold 25% to 30% of the sample.

Spanning cysteine to phenylalanine, the CDR3 consists of 15 amino acids. Only the CDR3 DNA stays, 45 bases, in frame from base 1. As encoded in the germline V gene (reference sequence), CDR1 is SEHNR while CDR2 is FQNEAQ. V was cut back by 2 bases and J by 4 bases, leaving a gap of 12 bases between them. The TCR comes from a woman in her thirties or forties with Graves disease. Donor details come from another sample of the same person, matched by shared clones. The V and J segments used are TRBV7-9 and TRBJ1-3, with no D gene named confidently. The input for sequencing was peripheral blood mononuclear cells (PBMCs), taken when the disease was refractory, from a patient treated with antithyroid drugs. The CDR3 region: CASSLTELWGNTIYF. The nucleotides read TGTGCCAGCAGCTTAACAGAACTCTGGGGAAACACCATATATTTT. With all but the CDR3 taken from the reference TRBV7-9 and TRBJ1-3 genes, the full variable domain is: DTGVSQNPRHKITKRGQNVTFRCDPISEHNRLYWYRQTLGQGPEFLTYFQNEAQLEKSRLLSDRFSAERPKGSFSTLEIQRTEQGDSAMYLCASSLTELWGNTIYFGEGSWLTVV.